Sequencing of this T cell receptor (beta chain) was carried out in a study of T cell changes during pregnancy in multiple sclerosis. The sample holds one count of this clone. V trimming: 1 base; J trimming: 6 bases; junction bases outside the gene matches: 6. The germline gives CDR1 MNHEY, CDR2 SMNVEV (reference sequence). The CDR3 is 15 amino acids. The assay was immunoSEQ multiplex PCR, and TCRdb's table has in-frame clones only and misses some. This sample has 100,000 to 140,000 clones, with 85% to 95% found just once. This clonotype was sampled from a female donor in good health, enrolled as a control in a pregnancy study. Sequenced material: peripheral blood, taken in the third trimester of pregnancy. This chain uses TRBV27 with TRBJ2-7; 10 bases map to TRBD1. As DNA, the CDR3 is TGTGCCAGCAGTTTATGGGGGACAGGGGCGCCCGAGCAGTACTTC. Protein product: CASSLWGTGAPEQYF.